The entry below describes one T cell receptor beta chain. The record originates from a study of cytomegalovirus exposure and HLA in healthy donors. Using immunoSEQ multiplex PCR, the repertoire was profiled, and TCRdb retains in-frame clones only, with some absent. Among 350,000 or so clones listed, 86% were seen once. CDR3 length: 18 amino acids. The germline V gene has CDR1 MGHRA and CDR2 YSYEKL. V shed 2 bases, J shed 4 bases, and the junction held 13 bases outside the gene matches. Sequenced material: PBMCs. The TCR comes from a woman aged 18-29 years in good health and CMV-seronegative. The chain is built from TRBV4-1 and TRBJ1-5, with 8 bases lining up with TRBD1. The CDR3 spells CASSQTTELDRANQPQHF. The CDR3 DNA reads TGCGCCAGCAGCCAAACTACCGAACTGGACAGGGCAAATCAGCCCCAGCATTTT.